Included here is one TCR beta chain sequence, with context. Antigen: not known. The data derive from a study of cytomegalovirus exposure and HLA in healthy donors. The study, taken as a whole, reports: CMV serostatus stood as the only immune exposure information on hand.

Both 60 Vbeta primers and 13 Jbeta primers went into the PCR. Profiling relied on immunoSEQ multiplex PCR, and the TCRdb table lists in-frame clones only, not all of them. The sample carries 100,000 to 150,000 clones, 65% to 90% recorded once. Healthy people donating bone marrow made up the donors. Input material: PBMCs. The origin of this receptor is a woman younger than 35 in good health and CMV-seropositive.

The CDR3 coding sequence is TGTGCCATCAGTGAGACTAGCGGGGGGGCCGCAGAGACCCAGTACTTC. Its translation: CAISETSGGAAETQYF. The chain has TRBV10-3 and TRBJ2-5, with 13 bases that match TRBD2. The CDR3 extends over 16 amino acids. J was trimmed by 4 bases and V by 2 bases; bases with no gene match: 4. Germline V gene data show CDR1 as ENHRY and CDR2 as SYGVKD.